These 11 T cell receptor beta chains share one sample of origin, sequenced in a study of vaccination effects on CD4 cells after COVID-19 (dated by TCRdb to about 2022). The protocol used for the library was the immunoSEQ multiplex PCR assay. TCRdb's version of the immuneACCESS table is confined to in-frame rearrangements and falls short of the full clone set. An unresolved V gene accounts for under half of the shortfall where checked; the remainder is of unknown origin. The sample table contains tens of thousands of clones; only one count was recorded for 65% to 70% of them. The ten largest clones take up 4% to 4.5% of the sample. After around ten days of culture, CD4+ T cells were isolated with the EasySep CD4+ T cell isolation kit. Which antigens these TCRs recognize remains unknown. The input for sequencing was CD4+ T cells from PBMCs cultured without peptide, taken before COVID-19 vaccination. Every receptor here comes from a human donor who received a COVID-19 vaccine.

This clone was seen a few times. V and J are TRBV7-2 and TRBJ2-2; 12 bases are a match to TRBD2. This CDR3 spans 16 amino acids. Germline trimming cut 2 bases from V and 5 bases from J; bases unmatched to any gene: 3. Germline CDR1 SGHTA, CDR2 FQGNSA. The DNA of the CDR3 is TGTGCCAGCAGCTTAAGACTAGCGGGAGAAACCGGGGAGCTGTTTTTT. This sequence encodes CASSLRLAGETGELFF.

V usage is TRBV5-1 and J usage is TRBJ2-5; TRBD2 aligns across 10 bases. This CDR3 is built from 17 residues. Germline CDR1 SGHRS, CDR2 YFSETQ. J lost 3 bases, V lost 0 bases, and 8 bases had no gene match. The CDR3 DNA follows: TGCGCCAGCAGCTTGGTATTAGCGGGGGGTCCGGAAGAGACCCAGTACTTC. It specifies CASSLVLAGGPEETQYF.

This sequence joins TRBV12-5 and TRBJ1-4; the D is unclear. The germline V gene encodes CDR1 LGHNT and CDR2 FRNRAP. The CDR3 covers 16 residues. The germline V and J ends were trimmed by 0 bases and 5 bases, with 13 bases remaining between them. The CDR3 sequence is CASGLVPEETNEKLFF. For the CDR3, the DNA is TGTGCTAGTGGTTTGGTACCGGAGGAGACCAATGAAAAACTGTTTTTT.

This rearrangement joins TRBV3-1 (or the pseudogene TRBV3-2) to TRBJ1-2; 7 bases agree with TRBD1. This CDR3 is built from 13 residues. Losses at the gene ends were 4 bases for V and 3 bases for J; bases not matched to a gene: 2. CDR1 LGHDT and CDR2 YNNKEL come from the germline V gene (reference sequence). The CDR3 coding sequence is TGTGCCAGCAGCCCGGACAGGTACTATGGCTACACCTTC. Encoded protein: CASSPDRYYGYTF.

V usage is TRBV30 and J usage is TRBJ1-2; D is possibly TRBD1 (5 bases). The V end was cut by 0 bases, the J end by 4 bases, with 9 bases between. The CDR3 extends over 13 amino acids. Germline V gives CDR1 GTSNPN, CDR2 SVGIG (reference sequence). Here the CDR3 reads CAWSVSTVYGYTF. The CDR3 DNA follows: TGTGCCTGGAGTGTTTCGACAGTCTATGGCTACACCTTC.

This clone was seen only once. V and J are TRBV19 and TRBJ2-7; 7 nucleotides agree with TRBD2. The CDR3 totals 14 residues. After removal of 7 bases from V and 0 bases from J, the junction contained 6 bases not matched to a gene. Germline V gene sequence: CDR1 LNHDA, CDR2 SQIVND (reference sequence). CDR3 DNA sequence: TGTGCCAGTATGCCTAGCGGCAACTCCTACGAGCAGTACTTC. This translates into CASMPSGNSYEQYF.

The chain recombines TRBV11-2 with TRBJ1-4, with TRBD1 identical over 9 bases. The V gene end was trimmed by 4 bases and the J gene end by 7 bases; junction bases not matched to a gene: 7. Germline lookup yields CDR1 SGHAT and CDR2 FQNNGV. This CDR3 is built from 15 residues. The CDR3: CASSSYTGGLEKLFF. As DNA, the CDR3 is TGTGCCAGCAGCTCGTACACAGGGGGCCTTGAAAAACTGTTTTTT.

This chain uses TRBV19 with TRBJ2-7; possibly TRBD2 for D (5 bases). Germline V gene lookup returns CDR1 LNHDA and CDR2 SQIVND (reference sequence). V gave up 6 bases and J gave up 1 base, with 7 bases separating them. The CDR3 length is 12 residues. The CDR3 nucleotides are TGTGCCAGTAGATCGGGGTCCTACGAGCAGTACTTC. The encoded protein is CASRSGSYEQYF.

This clone counts as medium-sized. Within the sample, other DNA sequences also encode this same CDR3. The rearrangement uses TRBV20-1 and TRBJ1-2, with D hard to call. V was shortened by 1 base and J by 8 bases, with 8 bases between the two germline ends. The germline V gene has CDR1 DFQATT and CDR2 SNEGSKA (reference sequence). The CDR3 length is 11 residues. CDR3 nucleotide sequence: TGCAGTGCTAGAGCGGGGTACGGCTACACCTTC. Its protein product is CSARAGYGYTF.

J is TRBJ2-1 and V is TRBV4-1; 7 bases are shared with TRBD2. The CDR3 runs 20 residues. Losses at the gene ends were 2 bases for V and 2 bases for J; bases not matched to a gene: 18. CDR1 and CDR2 (germline): MGHRA, YSYEKL. The DNA for the CDR3 is TGCGCCAGCAGCCAACATCCCCTAGCGGCCACGAGGGGACCCTACAATGAGCAGTTCTTC. Translation gives CASSQHPLAATRGPYNEQFF.

This chain joins TRBV15 and TRBJ1-6; tentatively, D is TRBD1 (6 bases). The length of the CDR3 is 15 residues. Germline lookup yields CDR1 LNHNV and CDR2 YYDKDF (reference sequence). V lost 0 bases and J 9 bases, leaving 12 bases between the germline ends. Here the CDR3 DNA reads TGTGCCACCAGCAGAGATGAAAACAGGGTTTCACCCCTCCACTTT. This gives the protein CATSRDENRVSPLHF.